The sample holds a few counts of the clone carrying this T cell receptor beta chain. The sample originates from a study of blood T cells in healthy people across ages. Overall study context: About one barcoded beta molecule per two T cells was the capture yield of template switching.

Primers used in a second PCR of about 7 to 12 cycles were a sample-barcoded 5' primer and a J-beta primer mix. TCRdb passed the 5' RACE reads through MiXCR, listing each CDR3 protein once. The sample records more than 600,000 distinct CDR3 sequences, approximately 25% being singletons. V lost 1 base, J lost 16 bases, and 14 bases lay in between. Germline CDR1 is SEHNR and CDR2 is FQNEAQ (reference sequence). The CDR3 has 12 amino acids. The data were also submitted as part of a second study, on T cells of mothers and their children.

This clonotype originated in a boy aged 5-17 years in good health. The specimen sequenced was blood. This chain uses TRBV7-9 with TRBJ2-4; a weak D match, TRBD1 (5 bases). For the CDR3, the DNA is TGTGCCAGCAGCTTAGGACAGACCGTCCATTACTTC. Translation gives CASSLGQTVHYF.